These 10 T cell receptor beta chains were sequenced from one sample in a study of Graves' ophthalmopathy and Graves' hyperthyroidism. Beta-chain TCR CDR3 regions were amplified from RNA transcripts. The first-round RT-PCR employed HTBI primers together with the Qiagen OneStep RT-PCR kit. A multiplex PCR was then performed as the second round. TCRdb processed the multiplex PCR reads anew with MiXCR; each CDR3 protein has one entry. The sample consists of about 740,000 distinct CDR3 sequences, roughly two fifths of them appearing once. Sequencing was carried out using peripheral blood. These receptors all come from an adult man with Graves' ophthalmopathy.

The CDR3 coding sequence is TGTGCCAGCAGTCATTACCAAAGACAGTCAAATTCACCCCTCCACTTT. Translating gives CASSHYQRQSNSPLHF. The gene calls are TRBV28 and TRBJ1-6, with D maybe TRBD1 (5 bases). Germline CDR1 and CDR2: MDHEN and SYDVKM. The CDR3 loop spans 16 amino acids. The V end lost 5 bases, the J end lost 7 bases, and 18 bases lay between the germline ends.

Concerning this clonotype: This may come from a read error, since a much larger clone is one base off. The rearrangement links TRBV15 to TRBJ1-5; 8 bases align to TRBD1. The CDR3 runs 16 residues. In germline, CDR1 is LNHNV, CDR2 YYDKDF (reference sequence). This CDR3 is CATSRDREWFNQPQLF. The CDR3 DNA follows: TGTGCCACCAGCAGGGACAGGGAGTGGTTCAATCAGCCCCAGCTTTTT.

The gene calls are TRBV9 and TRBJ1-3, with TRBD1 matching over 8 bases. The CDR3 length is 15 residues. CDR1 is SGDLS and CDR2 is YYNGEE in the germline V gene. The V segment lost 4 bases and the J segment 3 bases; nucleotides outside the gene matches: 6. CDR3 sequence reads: CASSYGTGGGNTIYF. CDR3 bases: TGTGCCAGCAGCTATGGTACAGGGGGTGGAAACACCATATATTTT.

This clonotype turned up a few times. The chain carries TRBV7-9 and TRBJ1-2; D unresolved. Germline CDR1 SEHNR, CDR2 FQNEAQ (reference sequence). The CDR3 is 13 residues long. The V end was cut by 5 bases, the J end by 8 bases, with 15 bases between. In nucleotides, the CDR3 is TGTGCCAGCAGCCAAGGAAATGGTGAAGGCTACACCTTC. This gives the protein CASSQGNGEGYTF. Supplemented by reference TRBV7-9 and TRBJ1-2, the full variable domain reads DTGVSQNPRHKITKRGQNVTFRCDPISEHNRLYWYRQTLGQGPEFLTYFQNEAQLEKSRLLSDRFSAERPKGSFSTLEIQRTEQGDSAMYLCASSQGNGEGYTFGSGTRLTVV.

CDR3 in amino acids: CASSQEGGRIGETQYF. For the CDR3, the DNA is TGTGCCAGCAGCCAAGAGGGCGGGAGGATTGGAGAGACCCAGTACTTC. The J gene is TRBJ2-5, the V gene TRBV7-9; 8 bases map to TRBD2. The germline gives CDR1 SEHNR, CDR2 FQNEAQ (reference sequence). The CDR3 length is 16 residues. V lost 5 bases and J lost 4; bases outside the gene matches: 12.

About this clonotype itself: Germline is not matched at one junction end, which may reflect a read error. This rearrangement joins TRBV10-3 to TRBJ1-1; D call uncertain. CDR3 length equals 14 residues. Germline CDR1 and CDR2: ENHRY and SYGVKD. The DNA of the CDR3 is TGTGCCAGCAGTTTAAGACGGCAGAACACTGAAGCTTTCTTT. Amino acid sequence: CASSLRRQNTEAFF.

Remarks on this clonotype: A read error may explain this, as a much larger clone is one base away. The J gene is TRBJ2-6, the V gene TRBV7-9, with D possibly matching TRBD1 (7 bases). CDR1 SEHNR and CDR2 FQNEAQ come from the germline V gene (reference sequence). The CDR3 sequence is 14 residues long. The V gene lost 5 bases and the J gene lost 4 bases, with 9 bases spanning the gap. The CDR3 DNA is TGTGCCAGCAGCGCGGGACAGGGGGCCAACGTCCTGACTTTC. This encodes CASSAGQGANVLTF.

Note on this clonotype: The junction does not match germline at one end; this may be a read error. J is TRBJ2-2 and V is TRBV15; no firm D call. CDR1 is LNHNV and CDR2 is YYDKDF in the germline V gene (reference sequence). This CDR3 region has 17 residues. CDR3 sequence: CAASRDLDKTNTGELFF. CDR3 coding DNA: TGTGCCGCCAGCAGAGATTTGGATAAAACGAACACCGGGGAGCTGTTTTTT. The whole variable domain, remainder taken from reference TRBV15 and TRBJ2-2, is DAMVIQNPRYQVTQFGKPVTLSCSQTLNHNVMYWYQQKSSQAPKLLFHYYDKDFNNEADTPDNFQSRRPNTSFCFLDIRSPGLGDTAMYLCAASRDLDKTNTGELFFGEGSRLTVL.

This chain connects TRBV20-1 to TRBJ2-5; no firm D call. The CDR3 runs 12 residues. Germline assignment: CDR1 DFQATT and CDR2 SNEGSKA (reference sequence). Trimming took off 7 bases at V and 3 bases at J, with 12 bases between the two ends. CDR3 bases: TGCAGTGTCAAGCGAGCCGAAGAGACCCAGTACTTC. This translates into CSVKRAEETQYF.

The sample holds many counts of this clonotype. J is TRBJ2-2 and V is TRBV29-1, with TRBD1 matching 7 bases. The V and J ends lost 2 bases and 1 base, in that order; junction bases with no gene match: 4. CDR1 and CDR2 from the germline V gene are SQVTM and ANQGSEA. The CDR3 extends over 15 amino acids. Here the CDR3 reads CSVEPSGGNTGELFF. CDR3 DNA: TGCAGCGTTGAACCTTCAGGGGGGAACACCGGGGAGCTGTTTTTT.